This T cell receptor (beta chain) was sequenced for a study of shared clonotypes between healthy human individuals. Study-wide points: On the whole, naive subsets had larger estimated richness than memory subsets had. Donor clonotype sharing was expected to depend on sequencing depth. Donor scarcity curtailed the genetic and exposure-history diversity represented herein. Non-shared clonotypes were found to have lower generation probabilities than the clonotypes that were shared by all four of the sorted-subset donors.

Trimming cost V 0 bases and J 6 bases; bases outside gene matches: 3. Germline CDR1 and CDR2: MNHEY and SVGAGI. The CDR3 runs to 15 residues. The data were produced by immunoSEQ multiplex PCR, yet TCRdb's version contains in-frame clones alone and is incomplete. The profile covers roughly 2.5 million clones, with around 94% appearing a single time and 0.11% to 0.15% taken by the ten largest. Note on this clone: Its specificity is unknown.

Specimen: naive CD4+ T cells sorted from blood. Subset indicated: CD45RA+ positively selected. The chain couples TRBV6-5 to TRBJ2-2; 8 bases are shared with TRBD2. This clonotype was sampled from a man younger than 30 in good health. This chain's CDR3 is CASSYSRTSSGELFF. In nucleotides, the CDR3 is TGTGCCAGCAGTTACTCGCGGACTAGCTCCGGGGAGCTGTTTTTT.